This T cell receptor beta chain was retrieved from a study of technical replicates of blood from a handful of donors. The CDR3 sequence is 15 residues long. Germline CDR1 reads MNHEY; CDR2 reads SMNVEV (reference sequence). The germline V and J ends were trimmed by 3 bases and 4 bases, with 14 bases remaining between them. Method: immunoSEQ multiplex PCR; TCRdb's copy keeps in-frame clones and lacks some. The sample includes around 79,000 clones, 91% of them seen just once. The chain uses TRBV27 and TRBJ2-3; D call uncertain. The TCR comes from a human donor in good health. Some clones in this sample may be carry-over from other donors' samples. The sequenced sample was T cells isolated from PBMCs. This chain's CDR3 is CASSFQGVKPDTQYF. The CDR3 coding sequence is TGTGCCAGCAGTTTTCAAGGAGTTAAGCCAGATACGCAGTATTTT.